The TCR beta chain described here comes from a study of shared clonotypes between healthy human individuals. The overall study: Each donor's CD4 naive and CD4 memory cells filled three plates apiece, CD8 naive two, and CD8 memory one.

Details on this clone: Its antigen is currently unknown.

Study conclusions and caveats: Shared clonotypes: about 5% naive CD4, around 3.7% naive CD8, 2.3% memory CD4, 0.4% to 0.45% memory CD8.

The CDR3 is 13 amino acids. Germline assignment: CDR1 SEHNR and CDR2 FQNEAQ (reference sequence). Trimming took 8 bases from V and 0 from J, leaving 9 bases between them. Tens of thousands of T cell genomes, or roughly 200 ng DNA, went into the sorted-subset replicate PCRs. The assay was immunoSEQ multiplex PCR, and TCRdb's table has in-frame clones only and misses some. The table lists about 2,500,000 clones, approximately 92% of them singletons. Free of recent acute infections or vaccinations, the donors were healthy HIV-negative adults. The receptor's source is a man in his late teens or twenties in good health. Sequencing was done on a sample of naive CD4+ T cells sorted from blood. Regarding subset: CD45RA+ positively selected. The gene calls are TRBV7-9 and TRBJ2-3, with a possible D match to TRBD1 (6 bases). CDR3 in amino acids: CASGGPSTDTQYF. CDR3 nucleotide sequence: TGTGCCAGCGGGGGCCCTAGCACAGATACGCAGTATTTT.